This paragraph reports one T cell receptor beta chain. The CDR3 extends over 14 amino acids. With V trimmed by 5 bases and J by 4 bases, 5 bases remained unmatched. The V gene's germline CDR1 is LNHDA and CDR2 SQIVND (reference sequence). The data stem from a study of control samples from healthy donors and cancer patients. Data came from immunoSEQ multiplex PCR; TCRdb stores just in-frame clones and leaves some out. The data show 90,000 to 100,000 clones, 70% to 80% seen once. The clonotype comes from a young woman in good health. The sample was blood. The gene calls are TRBV19 and TRBJ2-5; 9 bases fit TRBD1. CDR3: CASSAWDRAETQYF. CDR3 DNA: TGTGCCAGTAGTGCCTGGGACAGGGCAGAGACCCAGTACTTC. Full variable domain (rest looked up from reference TRBV19 and TRBJ2-5): DGGITQSPKYLFRKEGQNVTLSCEQNLNHDAMYWYRQDPGQGLRLIYYSQIVNDFQKGDIAEGYSVSREKKESFPLTVTSAQKNPTAFYLCASSAWDRAETQYFGPGTRLLVL.